Listed below are T cell receptor beta chains from one sample, sequenced in a study of blood T cell repertoires in COVID-19. Clones were read by immunoSEQ multiplex PCR, and TCRdb kept only the in-frame ones, dropping some. The table shows 210,000 or so clones, with under 90% occurring only once. The sequencing sample was made of PBMCs or T cells enriched from blood (not recorded which). The receptors derive from a woman aged 50 to 60 with acute COVID-19. The CDR3 runs from the conserved cysteine through the conserved F or W. A D gene is named only where the DNA matches it firmly. Size is stated for part of the rows, as once, few or many counts, or as a class when the clone is expanded.

>TRBV6-4|TRBD1|.|TRBJ2-1
TGTGCCAGCAGTGACAGGGGGCGGAATGAGCAGTTCTTC
CASSDRGRNEQFF
>TRBV6-2/TRBV6-3|.|.|TRBJ1-6
TGTGCCAGCAGTTACTCGATTTTAGGGAGTTCACCCCTCCACTTT
CASSYSILGSSPLHF
>TRBV19|.|.|TRBJ2-2
TGTGCCAGTAGTATCGGGGGCACCGGGGAGCTGTTTTTT
CASSIGGTGELFF
>TRBV28|.|few|TRBJ2-7
TGTGCCAGCAACCGCCCCCGGCGGTCCACCTACGAGCAGTACTTC
CASNRPRRSTYEQYF
>TRBV18|TRBD1|.|TRBJ1-2
TGTGCCAGCTCAACTATTCAGGGGGCATCTAACTATGGCTACACCTTC
CASSTIQGASNYGYTF
>TRBV4-1|TRBD2|.|TRBJ2-1
TGCGCCAGCAGCCAATTGACTAGCCGGAATGAGCAGTTCTTC
CASSQLTSRNEQFF
>TRBV7-9|TRBD2|few|TRBJ2-3
TGTGCCAGCAGCTCCTACGGACTAGCGGGACTCACAGATACGCAGTATTTT
CASSSYGLAGLTDTQYF
>TRBV5-1|.|few|TRBJ2-2
TGCGCCAGCAGCTTGTCGACAGGGAGGACCGGGGAGCTGTTTTTT
CASSLSTGRTGELFF
>TRBV7-6|.|once|TRBJ1-1
TGTGCCAGCAGCTTAGAAGGGGGGGGCACTGAAGCTTTCTTT
CASSLEGGGTEAFF
>TRBV28|.|.|TRBJ1-1
TGTGCCAGCAAAGACAGCACAACGAACACTGAAGCTTTCTTT
CASKDSTTNTEAFF
>TRBV4-3|TRBD1|.|TRBJ2-7
TGCGCCAGCAGCCAAGGGACAGGGGATTACGAGCAGTACTTC
CASSQGTGDYEQYF
>TRBV11-2|.|.|TRBJ1-4
TGTGCCAGCAGCCAGGGGTGGCCTAATGAAAAACTGTTTTTT
CASSQGWPNEKLFF
>TRBV23-1|TRBD1|.|TRBJ2-1
TGCGCCAGCAGTAAATACGGGACAGGGGACAGCTCCTACAATGAGCAGTTCTTC
CASSKYGTGDSSYNEQFF
>TRBV27|.|.|TRBJ1-1
TGTGCCAGCAGTTTATCAAGAGGCACTGAAGCTTTCTTT
CASSLSRGTEAFF
>TRBV25-1|.|.|TRBJ2-5
TGTGCCAGCAGGGAGTTGGAGACCCAGTACTTC
CASRELETQYF
>TRBV30|TRBD2|many|TRBJ2-1
TGTGCCTGGATGTCACTAGCGGGAGGTGAGAATGAGCAGTTCTTC
CAWMSLAGGENEQFF
>TRBV12-3/TRBV12-4|TRBD2|.|TRBJ2-3
TGTGCCAGCAGCCGCGGACTAGGCGCGCAGTATTTT
CASSRGLGAQYF
>TRBV19|.|.|TRBJ1-1
TGTGCCAGTAGCACAGGCGTTGGGACTGAAGCTTTCTTT
CASSTGVGTEAFF
>TRBV4-3|.|.|TRBJ1-4
TGCGCCAGCAGCCAAGCCTACAGCTCAACTAATGAAAAACTGTTTTTT
CASSQAYSSTNEKLFF
>TRBV28|.|.|TRBJ1-5
TGTGCCAGCAGTTCCTCGCCCGGTCATAGCAATCAGCCCCAGCATTTT
CASSSSPGHSNQPQHF
>TRBV5-1|.|.|TRBJ1-1
TGCGCCAGCAGCTCAGGGTTGGTGACTGAAGCTTTCTTT
CASSSGLVTEAFF
>TRBV11-3|.|few|TRBJ2-7
TGTGCCAGCAGCCTAGTATACAGGTCCACCACTTACGAGCAGTACTTC
CASSLVYRSTTYEQYF